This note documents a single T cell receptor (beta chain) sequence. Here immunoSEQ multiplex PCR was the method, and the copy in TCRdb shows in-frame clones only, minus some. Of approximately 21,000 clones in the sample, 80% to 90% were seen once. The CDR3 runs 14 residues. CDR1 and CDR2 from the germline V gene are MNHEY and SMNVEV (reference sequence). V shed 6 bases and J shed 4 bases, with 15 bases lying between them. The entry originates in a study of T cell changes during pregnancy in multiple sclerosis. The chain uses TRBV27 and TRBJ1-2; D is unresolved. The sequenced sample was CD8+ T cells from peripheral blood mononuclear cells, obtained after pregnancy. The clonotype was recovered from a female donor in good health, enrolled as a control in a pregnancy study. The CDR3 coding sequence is TGTGCCAGCAGATCCCGGGAGGGCGGCTATGGCTACACCTTC. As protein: CASRSREGGYGYTF.